This T cell receptor beta chain originates from a study of blood T cell repertoires in COVID-19. On the study more broadly: Samples representing acute and convalescent COVID-19 were sourced from the United States, Italy and Spain. The cDNA or gDNA used as material had been derived from T cells, B-cell-depleted T cells, or PBMCs.

The germline gives CDR1 SGHTA, CDR2 FQGNSA. V lost 1 base and J 10 bases, leaving 8 bases between the germline ends. This CDR3 spans 13 amino acids. As originally analysed: Reference gene primers were amplified, and this amplification served to estimate nucleated cell counts. Measured with immunoSEQ multiplex PCR; TCRdb has only the in-frame clones, and not every one. That table furnishes V, J and clone size, whereas the DNA furnished D and trimming. The data show more than 250,000 clones, about 84% seen once. The sample consisted of peripheral blood. The source of this sequence is a woman aged 45-59 years with acute or convalescent COVID-19. The chain employs TRBV7-2 and TRBJ1-6; D not resolved. CDR3 sequence reads: CASSLETVSPLHF. CDR3 in DNA: TGTGCCAGCAGCTTAGAAACAGTCTCACCCCTCCACTTT.